This T cell receptor (beta chain) comes out of a study of regulatory T cells. Findings and limits, study-wide: Patient CD8+ T cells trended toward lower Shannon entropy than controls.

The germline CDR1 and CDR2 sequences are MNHNY and SVGAGI (reference sequence). The CDR3 runs to 13 residues. Trimming took 1 base from V and 10 from J, leaving 11 bases between them. Amplification used 52 TRBV primers and 13 TRBJ primers. Repertoires were generated with immunoSEQ multiplex PCR, while TCRdb's copy carries only in-frame clones and drops some. Altogether 20,000 to 25,000 clones are present, over 85% being singletons, with the ten largest covering roughly 4%. In regard to this clone: The antigen remains unidentified.

The chain carries TRBV6-6 and TRBJ2-1, with D possibly TRBD1 on 6 matching bases. Sequenced: CD8+ T cells sorted from blood. The TCR comes from a child younger than 10 with CD3G deficiency. Here the CDR3 DNA reads TGTGCCAGCAGTTACTTGGGGGCTGGCGAGCAGTTCTTC. Protein sequence: CASSYLGAGEQFF.